Presented here are 24 T cell receptor beta chains from one specimen sequenced in a study of blood T cell repertoires in COVID-19. Assay used: immunoSEQ multiplex PCR; TCRdb lists only in-frame clones, some missing. The sample yields around 70,000 clones, roughly 91% seen once. The sample was peripheral blood. The receptors were sampled from a woman aged 80 or over with active or convalescent COVID-19.

V usage is TRBV28 and J usage is TRBJ2-5; 7 bases align to TRBD1. This CDR3 region has 13 residues. V shed 7 bases, J shed 5 bases, and the junction held 7 bases outside the gene matches. Germline V CDR1 and CDR2: MDHEN, SYDVKM. CDR3: CASIRGHGETQYF. The CDR3 region has the DNA TGTGCCAGCATAAGGGGGCATGGGGAGACCCAGTACTTC.

For the CDR3, the DNA is TGTGCCAGCAGGGCTGTTGCAGGGCCTGGAAACACCATATATTTT. This codes for CASRAVAGPGNTIYF. The chain links TRBV6-5 to TRBJ1-3, with a weak D call TRBD1 (5 bases). The length of the CDR3 is 15 residues. Germline lookup yields CDR1 MNHEY and CDR2 SVGAGI. The V gene lost 6 bases and the J gene lost 2 bases, with 14 bases spanning the gap.

The V gene is TRBV7-2, the J gene TRBJ1-6; D is uncertain. V was cut by 3 bases and J by 9 bases, with 12 bases left in between. CDR1 is SGHTA, CDR2 FQGNSA, per germline. The CDR3 covers 14 residues. The CDR3: CASSLETSGSPLHF. The CDR3 bases are TGTGCCAGCAGCTTGGAGACCAGCGGTTCACCCCTCCACTTT.

J is TRBJ2-7 and V is TRBV9, with D maybe TRBD1 (6 bases). V was trimmed by 3 bases and J by 1 base, leaving 14 bases between them. The V gene's germline CDR1 is SGDLS and CDR2 YYNGEE. The CDR3 consists of 15 residues. Here the CDR3 reads CASSAKTGSSYEQYF. The CDR3 DNA reads as TGTGCCAGCAGCGCTAAGACAGGTTCGTCCTACGAGCAGTACTTC.

The chain employs TRBV7-2 and TRBJ2-3, with 10 bases aligning to TRBD2. Trimming cost V 8 bases and J 6 bases; bases outside gene matches: 11. The CDR3 extends over 15 amino acids. Germline V CDR1 and CDR2: SGHTA, FQGNSA. CDR3 sequence reads: CASGRTSGLGDTQYF. The CDR3 DNA reads TGTGCCAGCGGCCGGACTAGCGGCCTGGGGGATACGCAGTATTTT.

The rearrangement joins TRBV7-9 to TRBJ1-4; maybe TRBD1 (6 bases). This CDR3 has 19 amino acids. V was pared by 1 base and J by 6 bases, with 24 bases between. The germline gives CDR1 SEHNR, CDR2 FQNEAQ (reference sequence). CDR3 region: CASSLVHFTGGVGDEKLFF. The CDR3, as DNA: TGTGCCAGCAGCTTAGTCCATTTCACGGGGGGCGTGGGCGATGAAAAACTGTTTTTT.

The chain uses TRBV12-3 or TRBV12-4 and TRBJ2-7, with 7 bases identical to TRBD1. The CDR3 is 13 residues long. V was pared by 4 bases and J by 6 bases, with 6 bases of the junction left unmatched. The DNA of the CDR3 is TGTGCCAGCAGTTCACCACAGGGGCGCGAGCAGTACTTC. Translation gives CASSSPQGREQYF.

The chain combines TRBV11-2 with TRBJ2-1, with TRBD2 matching 8 bases. The CDR3 totals 14 residues. The germline gives CDR1 SGHAT, CDR2 FQNNGV. After removal of 3 bases from V and 4 bases from J, the junction contained 2 bases not matched to a gene. For the CDR3, the DNA is TGTGCCAGCAGCTTGGGGACTAGATACAATGAGCAGTTCTTC. It specifies CASSLGTRYNEQFF.

The chain has TRBV10-1 and TRBJ1-6, with unresolved D. The V end was cut by 1 base, the J end by 7 bases, with 8 bases between. The CDR3 totals 14 residues. Germline CDR1 reads WNHNN; CDR2 reads SYGVQD (reference sequence). CDR3: CASSEYHRNSPLHF. CDR3 coding DNA: TGCGCCAGCAGTGAGTATCACAGAAATTCACCCCTCCACTTT.

This clone came up once. The chain employs TRBV27 and TRBJ2-5; perhaps TRBD1 as D (6 bases). CDR3 length equals 14 residues. Trimming removed 6 bases from V and 5 bases from J, with 16 bases in between. Germline-derived CDR1 and CDR2 are MNHEY and SMNVEV (reference sequence). This CDR3 reads CASRQGQNGETQYF. The CDR3 nucleotides are TGTGCCAGCAGACAAGGACAGAACGGGGAGACCCAGTACTTC.

The rearrangement links TRBV7-9 to TRBJ1-2, with TRBD1 identical over 7 bases. CDR1 and CDR2 (germline): SEHNR, FQNEAQ (reference sequence). This CDR3 has 16 amino acids. V shed 3 bases and J 0 bases; nucleotides not matched to a gene: 7. The CDR3 region is CASSLGQPGANYGYTF. DNA for the CDR3: TGTGCCAGCAGCTTGGGACAGCCTGGCGCTAACTATGGCTACACCTTC. The full variable domain, with the rest looked up from reference TRBV7-9 and TRBJ1-2, is DTGVSQNPRHKITKRGQNVTFRCDPISEHNRLYWYRQTLGQGPEFLTYFQNEAQLEKSRLLSDRFSAERPKGSFSTLEIQRTEQGDSAMYLCASSLGQPGANYGYTFGSGTRLTVV.

The chain is built from TRBV5-1 and TRBJ1-1; D possibly corresponds to TRBD1 (6 bases). With 1 base removed from V and 1 base from J, the gap between germline ends came to 11 bases. The CDR3 contains 15 residues. Germline V gene sequence: CDR1 SGHRS, CDR2 YFSETQ. In nucleotides, the CDR3 is TGCGCCAGCAGCTTGTCAAGCAGGGGGAACACTGAAGCTTTCTTT. Amino acid sequence: CASSLSSRGNTEAFF.

This clone was seen a handful of times. This sequence joins TRBV5-6 and TRBJ1-2, with 7 bases that match TRBD1. V shed 4 bases and J 4 bases; nucleotides not matched to a gene: 7. CDR1 SGHDT and CDR2 YYEEEE come from the germline V gene. CDR3 length: 14 residues. For the CDR3, the DNA is TGTGCCAGCAGCGAGGGACAGAGAACCTATGGCTACACCTTC. Its translation: CASSEGQRTYGYTF.

The sample holds one count of this clone. Germline and junction disagree at one end, which may indicate a read error. The V call is TRBV23-1, the J call TRBJ1-2; the D is unclear. Being an ORF, TRBV23-1 has a function that is uncertain. The CDR3 has 17 amino acids. The CDR3 loop reads CASSQEARSLSNYGYIF. The CDR3 nucleotides are TGCGCCAGCAGTCAGGAAGCCCGTAGTCTTTCTAACTATGGCTACATCTTC.

As regards this clone: The CDR3 does not end in the conserved phenylalanine or tryptophan, so this is likely a read error. The DNA is omitted, as the CDR3 cannot be located on it reliably, and the CDR3 follows TCRdb's listing. The CDR3 loop reads CASSLPRTGVS. The chain has TRBV5-5 and TRBJ1-3; TRBD1 is the table's D call, not checked against the DNA. With termini counted, the CDR3 has 11 amino acids. CDR1 is SGHKS, CDR2 YYEKEE, per germline (reference sequence).

The V call is TRBV5-6, the J call TRBJ2-3; D ambiguous. Germline V lookup: CDR1 SGHDT, CDR2 YYEEEE. With 2 bases removed from V and 4 bases from J, the gap between germline ends came to 11 bases. This CDR3 is built from 14 residues. The CDR3 DNA follows: TGTGCCAGCAGCTTTAACGTAGTCGCAGATACGCAGTATTTT. Translation gives CASSFNVVADTQYF.

The chain is built from TRBV24-1 and TRBJ2-3, with 7 bases matching TRBD2. Germline V gives CDR1 KGHDR, CDR2 SFDVKD. J was trimmed by 5 bases and V by 5 bases; bases with no gene match: 9. CDR3 length equals 15 residues. CDR3 bases: TGTGCCACCAGTGGACGGACTAGGTCCCTAGATACGCAGTATTTT. Translated: CATSGRTRSLDTQYF.

The J gene is TRBJ2-7, the V gene TRBV7-9; 9 bases are shared with TRBD1. Germline values: CDR1 SEHNR, CDR2 FQNEAQ (reference sequence). The CDR3 spans 14 residues. The V segment lost 5 bases and the J segment 9 bases; nucleotides outside the gene matches: 11. Written as DNA, the CDR3 is TGTGCCAGCAGCCTGGGGACAGGGCGGGAAGGGCAGTACTTC. Protein: CASSLGTGREGQYF.

This clone was seen a few times. The chain employs TRBV18 and TRBJ1-5; D ambiguous. The CDR3 runs 15 residues. V lost 1 base, J lost 4 bases, and 11 bases lay in between. Germline V gives CDR1 KGHSH, CDR2 LQKENI. The DNA of the CDR3 is TGTGCCAGCTCACCACGCCAAGGAGAAAATCAGCCCCAGCATTTT. Protein: CASSPRQGENQPQHF.

The CDR3 here is CASSQDKRGPQETQYF. The DNA for the CDR3 is TGCGCCAGCAGCCAAGATAAAAGGGGCCCACAAGAGACCCAGTACTTC. The V and J genes are TRBV4-3 and TRBJ2-5, with D perhaps TRBD1 (5 bases). Trimming left V 0 bases short and J 2 bases short, with 13 bases between. This CDR3 has 16 amino acids. CDR1 LGHNA and CDR2 YSLEER come from the germline V gene.

This sequence joins TRBV10-3 and TRBJ2-7; TRBD1 aligns across 9 bases. In germline, CDR1 is ENHRY, CDR2 SYGVKD. V lost 2 bases and J lost 3; bases outside the gene matches: 8. The CDR3 length is 16 residues. CDR3 region: CAISEPAGTGHYEQYF. For the CDR3, the DNA is TGTGCCATCAGTGAGCCGGCCGGGACAGGGCACTACGAGCAGTACTTC.

The rearrangement joins TRBV6-2 or TRBV6-3 to TRBJ1-2; no reliable D call. The V gene's germline CDR1 is MNHEY and CDR2 SVGEGT. This CDR3 region has 14 residues. The V gene lost 0 bases and the J gene lost 4 bases, with 9 bases spanning the gap. CDR3: CASSYSGRFYGYTF. The CDR3 region has the DNA TGTGCCAGCAGTTACTCTGGGAGGTTCTATGGCTACACCTTC.

This chain uses TRBV18 with TRBJ2-3; TRBD1 agrees at 10 bases. The V gene's germline CDR1 is KGHSH and CDR2 LQKENI. V lost 3 bases to trimming and J lost 2 bases; unmatched junction nucleotides: 5. The CDR3 has 16 residues. The CDR3 spells CASSPRDRGVTDTQYF. The CDR3 nucleotides read TGTGCCAGCTCACCCCGGGACAGGGGCGTCACAGATACGCAGTATTTT.

V usage is TRBV11-3 and J usage is TRBJ2-7; 8 bases map to TRBD2. V was pared by 2 bases and J by 3 bases, with 9 bases of the junction left unmatched. Per the germline V gene, CDR1 is SGHNT and CDR2 is YENEEA. This CDR3 comprises 16 residues. CDR3 region: CASSLRRGTSGYEQYF. The CDR3, as DNA: TGTGCCAGCAGCTTAAGGAGGGGGACTAGTGGCTACGAGCAGTACTTC.